These T cell receptor beta chains were read from a single sample in a study of B cell selection in AIRE deficiency. The table came from immunoSEQ multiplex PCR; TCRdb's copy has only in-frame clones and leaves some out. The sample contains about 18,000 clones, approximately 94% of which appear only once. Input material: CD4+CD25+ Tregs sorted from PBMCs. These receptors were obtained from a human donor in good health. The CDR3 runs from the conserved cysteine through the conserved F or W. The D gene is left open where the match is weak. Size is omitted from some rows. Given values are once, few, many or a class for expanded clones.

cdr3_nt: TGTGCCAGCAGCGTAGCAGCGGGTCTATCGGATGAGCAGTTCTTC; cdr3_aa: CASSVAAGLSDEQFF; v_call: TRBV9; j_call: TRBJ2-1; d_call: -; clone_size: -
cdr3_nt: TGTGCCAGCACCCCCATGAGCGGGAGGGGTTACAATGAGCAGTTCTTC; cdr3_aa: CASTPMSGRGYNEQFF; v_call: TRBV6-6; j_call: TRBJ2-1; d_call: TRBD2; clone_size: once
cdr3_nt: TGTGCCAGCAGCTTAGCCCTCCGGGGAGGTACGCAGTATTTT; cdr3_aa: CASSLALRGGTQYF; v_call: TRBV7-9; j_call: TRBJ2-3; d_call: -; clone_size: -
cdr3_nt: TGTGCCAGCAGTTTAAGCAGAATCCCCTACACCTTC; cdr3_aa: CASSLSRIPYTF; v_call: TRBV28; j_call: TRBJ1-2; d_call: -; clone_size: -
cdr3_nt: TGTGCCAGCAGGGAGGCATTACATACGCAGTATTTT; cdr3_aa: CASREALHTQYF; v_call: TRBV2; j_call: TRBJ2-3; d_call: -; clone_size: -
cdr3_nt: TGTGCCTGGAGTGTTGGAGGAAAACTGTTTTTT; cdr3_aa: CAWSVGGKLFF; v_call: TRBV30; j_call: TRBJ1-4; d_call: -; clone_size: few
cdr3_nt: TGCGCCAGCAGCGCGGGGCCCGGGGGGGTCACAGATACGCAGTATTTT; cdr3_aa: CASSAGPGGVTDTQYF; v_call: TRBV5-1; j_call: TRBJ2-3; d_call: TRBD2; clone_size: -
cdr3_nt: TGTGCCAGCAGCGTTTATCCGAGCTCCTACAATGAGCAGTTCTTC; cdr3_aa: CASSVYPSSYNEQFF; v_call: TRBV9; j_call: TRBJ2-1; d_call: -; clone_size: -
cdr3_nt: TGTGCCAGCAGTTCGCCTAGGGCGCATGAAAAACTGTTTTTT; cdr3_aa: CASSSPRAHEKLFF; v_call: TRBV6-9; j_call: TRBJ1-4; d_call: -; clone_size: -
cdr3_nt: TGTGCCAGTACCAGATCGGGGGACTCCTATAATTCACCCCTCCACTTT; cdr3_aa: CASTRSGDSYNSPLHF; v_call: TRBV19; j_call: TRBJ1-6; d_call: -; clone_size: -
cdr3_nt: TGTGCCAGCAGCTTGGGTCTAGCGGGAGTTGCGCAGTATTTT; cdr3_aa: CASSLGLAGVAQYF; v_call: TRBV7-9; j_call: TRBJ2-3; d_call: TRBD2; clone_size: -
cdr3_nt: TGTGCCAGCAGTGTGAGGATGGAACTGACAGTTTATGGCTACACCTTC; cdr3_aa: CASSVRMELTVYGYTF; v_call: TRBV6-1; j_call: TRBJ1-2; d_call: -; clone_size: -
cdr3_nt: TGCAGCGTTAGGACAGCCAACTATGGCTACACCTTC; cdr3_aa: CSVRTANYGYTF; v_call: TRBV29-1; j_call: TRBJ1-2; d_call: -; clone_size: -
cdr3_nt: TGTGCCAGCAGCCGGACTAGCGCGGGTCAAGAGACCCAGTACTTC; cdr3_aa: CASSRTSAGQETQYF; v_call: TRBV7-6; j_call: TRBJ2-5; d_call: TRBD2; clone_size: -
cdr3_nt: TGTGCCAGCAGCTTAAGGGGGCCTTCCTACGAGCAGTACTTC; cdr3_aa: CASSLRGPSYEQYF; v_call: TRBV7-2; j_call: TRBJ2-7; d_call: TRBD1; clone_size: -
cdr3_nt: TGTGCCAGCAGTTTAACCCTACTAGCGGGAGGGCGAGGTGAGCAGTTCTTC; cdr3_aa: CASSLTLLAGGRGEQFF; v_call: TRBV28; j_call: TRBJ2-1; d_call: TRBD2; clone_size: -
cdr3_nt: TGCGCCAGCAGTGATCCACCTCAGGGGCACTATGGCTACGCCTTC; cdr3_aa: CASSDPPQGHYGYAF; v_call: TRBV10-2; j_call: TRBJ1-2; d_call: -; clone_size: once
cdr3_nt: TGCGCCAGCAGCCTCCGGGACGAGCAGTACTTC; cdr3_aa: CASSLRDEQYF; v_call: TRBV5-1; j_call: TRBJ2-7; d_call: -; clone_size: few
cdr3_nt: TGTGCCAGCAGTTCCGGTCTAGCAAGCAGAGCCTACGAGCAGTACTTC; cdr3_aa: CASSSGLASRAYEQYF; v_call: TRBV27; j_call: TRBJ2-7; d_call: -; clone_size: -
cdr3_nt: TGTGCCAGTAGTCCCCCCCGTGGTTACTCGGACACTGAAGCTTTCTTT; cdr3_aa: CASSPPRGYSDTEAFF; v_call: TRBV19; j_call: TRBJ1-1; d_call: -; clone_size: -
cdr3_nt: TGTGCCAGCTCACCACGACAGGGTATGGCTAATGAAAAACTGTTTTTT; cdr3_aa: CASSPRQGMANEKLFF; v_call: TRBV18; j_call: TRBJ1-4; d_call: TRBD1; clone_size: -
cdr3_nt: TGTGCCAGCAGCTTATCGAGAGGGGCCTACGAGCAGTACTTC; cdr3_aa: CASSLSRGAYEQYF; v_call: TRBV11-1; j_call: TRBJ2-7; d_call: -; clone_size: -
cdr3_nt: TGTGCCAGCAACCAGGGATCCTACAATGAGCAGTTCTTC; cdr3_aa: CASNQGSYNEQFF; v_call: TRBV2; j_call: TRBJ2-1; d_call: -; clone_size: -
cdr3_nt: TGTGCCAGCAGCTTAACAGGGAGCTCCTACGAGCAGTACTTC; cdr3_aa: CASSLTGSSYEQYF; v_call: TRBV7-9; j_call: TRBJ2-7; d_call: -; clone_size: -
cdr3_nt: TGTGCTAGTGGTTTGTCGGCTTCCTCCAATGAGCAGTTCTTC; cdr3_aa: CASGLSASSNEQFF; v_call: TRBV12-5; j_call: TRBJ2-1; d_call: -; clone_size: -
cdr3_nt: TGTGCCAGCAGCGCATGGGGGACAGGGATCAAATACGAGCAGTACTTC; cdr3_aa: CASSAWGTGIKYEQYF; v_call: TRBV7-9; j_call: TRBJ2-7; d_call: TRBD1; clone_size: -
cdr3_nt: TGTGCCAGCTCACCTTCGTACCAAGAGACCCAGTACTTC; cdr3_aa: CASSPSYQETQYF; v_call: TRBV18; j_call: TRBJ2-5; d_call: -; clone_size: -
cdr3_nt: TGTGCCAGCAGCCAAGACGTCTTATACGTCTCTGGAAACACCATATATTTT; cdr3_aa: CASSQDVLYVSGNTIYF; v_call: TRBV4-2; j_call: TRBJ1-3; d_call: -; clone_size: -